The rows below give T cell receptor beta chains drawn from one sample of a study of T cells in Graves' hyperthyroidism and ophthalmopathy. MiXCR was run by TCRdb on the multiplex PCR reads, yielding one entry per CDR3 protein. The sample holds about 350,000 distinct CDR3 sequences, more than 11% seen once. Input material: blood. These receptor sequences come from a woman in her twenties or thirties with Graves' hyperthyroidism. Both conserved end residues are part of each CDR3. A D gene is named only where the DNA matches it firmly.

>NA|15|TRBJ2-5|TRBV24-1
CATSDLGPLGETQYF
>NA|15|TRBJ1-5|TRBV20-1
CSASGGLYSNQPQHF
>NA|14|TRBJ1-1|TRBV7-9
CASSLSTWNTEAFF
>NA|12|TRBJ2-1|TRBV27
CASSSVRDFEFF
>NA|10|TRBJ2-5|TRBV18
CASVQETQYF
>NA|14|TRBJ2-7|TRBV29-1
CSVEDVASDYEQYF
>NA|15|TRBJ2-2|TRBV4-1
CASSQDGGYTGELFF
>TRBD1|13|TRBJ1-2|TRBV2
CASSVGTGEGYTF
>NA|15|TRBJ2-1|TRBV7-8
CASSLAKGVWNEQFF
>NA|16|TRBJ2-1|TRBV20-1
CSARDLGEHGYNEQFF
>NA|14|TRBJ1-2|TRBV7-2
CASSSLQGNYGYTF
>TRBD2|14|TRBJ2-5|TRBV20-1
CSASRGLAGETQYF
>NA|15|TRBJ1-2|TRBV7-2
CASSLGFQFSSGYTF
>TRBD2|15|TRBJ2-1|TRBV12-3/TRBV12-4
CASSLRAGGYNEQFF
>NA|17|TRBJ1-1|TRBV7-9
CASSLARPTVMNTEAFF
>NA|14|TRBJ1-5|TRBV12-3/TRBV12-4
CASSSNGGNQPQHF
>TRBD2|14|TRBJ2-2|TRBV5-1
CASSAGDLTGELFF
>NA|14|TRBJ2-7|TRBV11-2
CASSPTTRSYEQYF
>NA|16|TRBJ1-5|TRBV25-1
CASSGPGARVDQPQHF
>TRBD2|16|TRBJ2-7|TRBV5-1
CASSRRGSGSWYEQYF
>NA|14|TRBJ2-7|TRBV4-2
CASSQDPGAYEQYF
>NA|12|TRBJ2-1|TRBV20-1
CSQAEARPEQFF
>NA|20|TRBJ2-3|TRBV20-1
CSARDRILREISRSGNTQYF
>TRBD2|15|TRBJ2-6|TRBV2
CASSTGGAGANVLTF
>NA|15|TRBJ2-4|TRBV20-1
CSAIPLRLGKNIQYF
>NA|13|TRBJ1-3|TRBV5-5
CASSLEGRNTIYF
>NA|14|TRBJ2-5|TRBV5-6
CASSFPGTQETQYF
>NA|12|TRBJ2-2|TRBV10-3
CATWSNTGELFF
>NA|13|TRBJ1-1|TRBV28
CASSLKPNTEAFF
>NA|13|TRBJ1-1|TRBV15
CATSKTVNTEAFF
>TRBD1|14|TRBJ1-6|TRBV11-2
CASGMTGENSPLHF
>TRBD1|17|TRBJ2-4|TRBV12-3/TRBV12-4
CASSLTGGVGAKNIQYF
>TRBD2|13|TRBJ2-1|TRBV20-1
CSEIAGGSNEQFF
>NA|12|TRBJ2-7|TRBV28
CASRAKIYEQYF
>NA|17|TRBJ2-7|TRBV28
CASSPHLQVDRTYEQYF
>NA|13|TRBJ2-6|TRBV29-1
CSVELSGANVLTF
>TRBD1|15|TRBJ1-2|TRBV11-1
CASSWNWQGARGYTF
>NA|14|TRBJ2-1|TRBV6-2/TRBV6-3
CASRDGGSRDEQFF
>TRBD1|14|TRBJ2-2|TRBV6-2/TRBV6-3
CASRIQGATGELFF
>NA|13|TRBJ1-2|TRBV7-9
CASSLSDGYGYTF
>TRBD2|16|TRBJ2-3|TRBV6-1
CASSATTSGSTDTQYF
>NA|13|TRBJ2-6|TRBV7-8
CASEPPGANVPTF
>NA|15|TRBJ2-3|TRBV20-1
CSARGPRRGTDTQYF